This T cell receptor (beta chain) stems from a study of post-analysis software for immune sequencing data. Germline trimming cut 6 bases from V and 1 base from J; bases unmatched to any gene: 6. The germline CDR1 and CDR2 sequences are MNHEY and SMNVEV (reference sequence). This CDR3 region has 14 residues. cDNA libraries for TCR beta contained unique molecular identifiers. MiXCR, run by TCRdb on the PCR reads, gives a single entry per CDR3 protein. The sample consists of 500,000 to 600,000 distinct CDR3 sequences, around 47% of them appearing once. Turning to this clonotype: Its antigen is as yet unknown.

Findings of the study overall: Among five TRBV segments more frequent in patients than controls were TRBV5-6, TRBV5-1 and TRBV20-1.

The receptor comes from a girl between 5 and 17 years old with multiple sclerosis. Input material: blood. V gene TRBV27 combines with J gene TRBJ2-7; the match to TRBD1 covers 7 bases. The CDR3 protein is CASRLTGLSYEQYF. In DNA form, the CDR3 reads TGTGCCAGCAGACTGACAGGGCTTTCCTACGAGCAGTACTTC.